The 24 T cell receptor beta chains presented below share a single source sample, sequenced in a study of regulatory T cells in long-lasting Graves disease. Construction of TCR beta libraries relied on iRepertoire HTBI primers and on Arm-PCR targeting CDR3 regions. TCRdb reprocessed the multiplex PCR reads via MiXCR and lists one record per CDR3 protein. This table has around 330,000 distinct CDR3 sequences, under 20% appearing once. Stated time point: newly diagnosed GD, antithyroid drugs for less than 3 months. PBMC RNA was the source of the TCR library. The material was peripheral blood mononuclear cells (PBMCs), obtained at new diagnosis, from a patient treated with antithyroid drugs. These receptors originate from a female donor with Graves disease.

As for this clonotype: One end of the junction does not line up with germline, which may come from a read error. The chain has TRBV27 and TRBJ1-1; tentative D call: TRBD1 (5 bases). The length of the CDR3 is 14 residues. Germline values: CDR1 MNHEY, CDR2 SMNVEV (reference sequence). CDR3 sequence: CTSSLLPAGTEAFF. DNA of the CDR3: TGTACCAGCAGTCTACTTCCCGCGGGGACCGAAGCTTTCTTT.

This clonotype was seen ten or more times. V and J are TRBV20-1 and TRBJ2-3; TRBD2 agrees at 8 bases. V was pared by 2 bases and J by 1 base, with 2 bases of the junction left unmatched. The CDR3 runs 14 residues. The germline V gene has CDR1 DFQATT and CDR2 SNEGSKA (reference sequence). CDR3 residues: CSARPGGGTDTQYF. In DNA, the CDR3 is TGCAGTGCTAGACCCGGGGGGGGCACAGATACGCAGTATTTT.

Many counts were recorded for this clonotype. The chain is built from TRBV6-1 and TRBJ1-6, with 8 bases fitting TRBD1. The germline V gene has CDR1 MNHNS and CDR2 SASEGT. Germline trimming cut 5 bases from V and 11 bases from J; bases unmatched to any gene: 11. This CDR3 region has 15 residues. The CDR3 reads CASSTNRGGVTPLHF. The CDR3, as DNA: TGTGCCAGCAGTACAAACAGGGGGGGAGTGACACCCCTCCACTTT.

The chain carries TRBV7-2 and TRBJ2-2; D unclear. The length of the CDR3 is 15 residues. V was shortened by 4 bases and J by 1 base, with 10 bases between the two germline ends. Germline V gene sequence: CDR1 SGHTA, CDR2 FQGNSA. CDR3 DNA sequence: TGTGCCAGCAGCTCCAGGTCGGTGAACACCGGGGAGCTGTTTTTT. Its protein product is CASSSRSVNTGELFF.

Remarks on this clonotype: It may be a read error: a sequence one base away is much more abundant. The gene calls are TRBV19 and TRBJ2-5, with TRBD1 matching 10 bases. Germline loops: CDR1 LNHDA, CDR2 SQIVND (reference sequence). The CDR3 has 15 residues. CDR3 sequence reads: CAGSIRDRGQETQYF. The DNA for the CDR3 is TGTGCCGGTAGTATCCGGGACAGGGGCCAAGAGACCCAGTACTTC.

This chain connects TRBV12-3 or TRBV12-4 to TRBJ1-1; D unresolved. The CDR3 runs 15 residues. V lost 4 bases and J lost 4, with 16 bases in between. The CDR3 loop is CASSYQATFSTEAFF. As DNA, the CDR3 is TGTGCCAGCAGTTACCAGGCGACGTTTAGCACTGAAGCTTTCTTT.

There are many counts of this clonotype. The CDR3 region has the DNA TGTGCCAGTAGTATGAAGGGACTAGCGGGAGTAATGGACACCGGGGAGCTGTTTTTT. Protein sequence: CASSMKGLAGVMDTGELFF. V usage is TRBV19 and J usage is TRBJ2-2, with 14 bases that match TRBD2. V shed 3 bases, J shed 3 bases, and the junction held 9 bases outside the gene matches. Germline V gives CDR1 LNHDA, CDR2 SQIVND (reference sequence). This CDR3 spans 19 amino acids.

This clonotype was counted many times. The rearrangement joins TRBV19 to TRBJ2-1, with 9 bases identical to TRBD1. Germline-derived CDR1 and CDR2 are LNHDA and SQIVND (reference sequence). This CDR3 comprises 12 residues. The V segment lost 11 bases and the J segment 4 bases; nucleotides outside the gene matches: 3. DNA for the CDR3: TGTGCCGTAGGGACAGGGTACAATGAGCAGTTCTTC. It translates to CAVGTGYNEQFF.

This clonotype occurred many times. The V call is TRBV19, the J call TRBJ2-3; the D gene is possibly TRBD1 (6 bases). V gave up 5 bases and J gave up 0 bases, with 12 bases separating them. CDR1 and CDR2 (germline): LNHDA, SQIVND (reference sequence). CDR3 length equals 15 residues. For the CDR3, the DNA is TGTGCCAGTAGTGTCCGGGACACAAGCACAGATACGCAGTATTTT. Translating gives CASSVRDTSTDTQYF.

This clonotype was detected a few times. Sequence at one end of the junction differs from germline and may be a read error. This chain joins TRBV5-1 and TRBJ1-5; D uncertain. The CDR3 is 15 amino acids. Germline loops: CDR1 SGHRS, CDR2 YFSETQ. The CDR3, as DNA: TGCGCCAGCAGCTTTCTGCCTGGTAGCGATCAGCCCCAGCATTTT. Its translation is CASSFLPGSDQPQHF. Full variable domain (outside the CDR3, taken from reference TRBV5-1 and TRBJ1-5): KAGVTQTPRYLIKTRGQQVTLSCSPISGHRSVSWYQQTPGQGLQFLFEYFSETQRNKGNFPGRFSGRQFSNSRSEMNVSTLELGDSALYLCASSFLPGSDQPQHFGDGTRLSIL.

This clonotype was seen at least ten times. The chain carries TRBV7-8 and TRBJ2-4, with TRBD2 matching 10 bases. Germline-derived CDR1 and CDR2 are SGHVS and FQNEAQ. V lost 1 base to trimming and J lost 9 bases; unmatched junction nucleotides: 6. The CDR3 spans 15 residues. As DNA, the CDR3 is TGTGCCAGCAGCTTAGAACTAGCGGGACGGGGCATTCAGTACTTC. It encodes CASSLELAGRGIQYF.

The chain couples TRBV5-1 to TRBJ1-1; D perhaps matches TRBD1 (6 bases). Trimming shortened V by 5 bases and J by 0 bases, and 17 bases separated the two germline ends. The CDR3 runs 16 residues. Germline CDR1 SGHRS, CDR2 YFSETQ. The chain's CDR3 is CASSLLPGQMNTEAFF. In DNA, the CDR3 is TGCGCCAGCAGTCTTCTCCCTGGACAGATGAACACTGAAGCTTTCTTT.

This clonotype was picked up many times. The chain uses TRBV20-1 and TRBJ2-5, with D maybe TRBD2 (7 bases). CDR3 size: 16 residues. Trimming left V 6 bases short and J 2 bases short, with 22 bases between. The germline gives CDR1 DFQATT, CDR2 SNEGSKA (reference sequence). CDR3 residues: CSATTSVGGDQETQYF. The CDR3 nucleotides are TGCAGTGCGACAACTAGCGTAGGGGGGGATCAAGAGACCCAGTACTTC.

This clonotype has ten or more counts. The chain employs TRBV18 and TRBJ1-2; a weak D match, TRBD1 (6 bases). Germline lookup yields CDR1 KGHSH and CDR2 LQKENI. This CDR3 has 17 amino acids. V gave up 3 bases and J gave up 8 bases, with 25 bases separating them. Here the CDR3 DNA reads TGTGCCAGCTCACCGCAGAACAGACAAACACAGGGTTTCGGCTACACCTTC. Its protein is CASSPQNRQTQGFGYTF. The full variable domain, completed using reference TRBV18 and TRBJ1-2, is NAGVMQNPRHLVRRRGQEARLRCSPMKGHSHVYWYRQLPEEGLKFMVYLQKENIIDESGMPKERFSAEFPKEGPSILRIQQVVRGDSAAYFCASSPQNRQTQGFGYTFGSGTRLTVV.

This clonotype was recorded many times. J is TRBJ1-1 and V is TRBV29-1; a possible D gene is TRBD1 (5 bases). Germline V gene sequence: CDR1 SQVTM, CDR2 ANQGSEA. V was shortened by 4 bases and J by 4 bases, with 16 bases between the two germline ends. This CDR3 region has 14 residues. CDR3 residues: CSVAGVGGVTEAFF. As DNA, the CDR3 is TGCAGCGTTGCTGGAGTCGGGGGTGTCACTGAAGCTTTCTTT.

In its sample, this clonotype was seen a few times. V gene TRBV9 combines with J gene TRBJ1-1; D is ambiguous. Germline CDR1 is SGDLS and CDR2 is YYNGEE. The V gene lost 4 bases and the J gene lost 3 bases, with 10 bases spanning the gap. The CDR3 is 13 amino acids. The CDR3 sequence: CASSIWTDTEAFF. The DNA of the CDR3 is TGTGCCAGCAGCATCTGGACGGACACTGAAGCTTTCTTT.

This clonotype showed up many times. The chain combines TRBV19 with TRBJ2-6, with D perhaps matching TRBD2 (5 bases). CDR3 length equals 20 residues. The germline V gene encodes CDR1 LNHDA and CDR2 SQIVND (reference sequence). Trimming pared 3 bases from V and 0 bases from J, leaving 21 bases between. The DNA of the CDR3 is TGTGCCAGTAGTATTCGGGCCCCCGTCGGGATGAGCTCTGGGGCCAACGTCCTGACTTTC. Amino acids: CASSIRAPVGMSSGANVLTF.

There are many counts of this clonotype. CDR3 nucleotide sequence: TGTGCCAGCACCTCAGGGCTAGGCACTGAAGCTTTCTTT. Amino acids: CASTSGLGTEAFF. The chain couples TRBV12-3 or TRBV12-4 to TRBJ1-1, with D perhaps matching TRBD1 (5 bases). CDR3 length equals 13 residues. Trimming took 7 bases from V and 4 from J, leaving 13 bases between them.

There are many counts of this clonotype. The CDR3 nucleotides read TGCGCCAGCAGTGAGGCCCAGGGAATTCCTAGCACAGATACGCAGTATTTT. Amino acid sequence: CASSEAQGIPSTDTQYF. The chain joins TRBV10-1 to TRBJ2-3, with D perhaps matching TRBD1 (5 bases). V was pared by 2 bases and J by 0 bases, with 15 bases between. Germline-derived CDR1 and CDR2 are WNHNN and SYGVQD (reference sequence). This CDR3 is built from 17 residues.

The V and J genes are TRBV7-9 and TRBJ2-3, with D perhaps assigned TRBD1 or TRBD2 (5 bases each). V was shortened by 11 bases and J by 4 bases, with 25 bases between the two germline ends. Germline V gene lookup returns CDR1 SEHNR and CDR2 FQNEAQ (reference sequence). This CDR3 is 16 amino acids long. The CDR3 sequence is CAGPFGTPLGPDTQYF. For the CDR3, the DNA is TGTGCCGGACCGTTCGGGACGCCCCTAGGTCCAGATACGCAGTATTTT. The full variable domain, its missing parts supplied by reference TRBV7-9 and TRBJ2-3, is DTGVSQNPRHKITKRGQNVTFRCDPISEHNRLYWYRQTLGQGPEFLTYFQNEAQLEKSRLLSDRFSAERPKGSFSTLEIQRTEQGDSAMYLCAGPFGTPLGPDTQYFGPGTRLTVL.

This clonotype has a count of ten or more. V is TRBV27 and J is TRBJ1-5; D gene ambiguous. Germline CDR1 MNHEY, CDR2 SMNVEV (reference sequence). The V and J ends lost 5 bases and 0 bases respectively, with 8 bases between them. The CDR3 extends over 14 amino acids. Written as DNA, the CDR3 is TGTGCCAGCAGTGCGGCAAGTAGCAATCAGCCCCAGCATTTT. Protein product: CASSAASSNQPQHF.

This clonotype turned up a few times. The CDR3 does not close with the conserved phenylalanine or tryptophan, likely indicating a read error. The V call is TRBV7-2, the J call TRBJ2-1, with 13 bases fitting TRBD2. Germline CDR1 SGHTA, CDR2 FQGNSA. The CDR3 totals 23 residues. Trimming at V came to 3 bases and at J to 1 base, leaving 21 bases not matched to a gene. The CDR3 reads CASSFFSSPISGTSGMSYNEQFL. In DNA, the CDR3 is TGTGCCAGCAGCTTTTTTTCGTCCCCAATCTCAGGGACTAGCGGGATGTCCTACAATGAGCAGTTCCTC.

This clonotype was seen at least ten times. The J gene is TRBJ2-1, the V gene TRBV6-2 or TRBV6-3; TRBD2 matches 7 bases. Per germline, CDR1 MNHEY and CDR2 SVGEGT. The CDR3 runs to 14 residues. V trimming: 4 bases; J trimming: 12 bases; junction bases outside the gene matches: 12. CDR3 residues: CASSSSGEPTGQFF. CDR3 coding DNA: TGTGCCAGCAGTTCTAGCGGCGAGCCTACAGGGCAGTTCTTC.

In the case of this clonotype: A much larger clone differs by one base, so this may be a read error. V and J are TRBV27 and TRBJ2-5; D perhaps matches TRBD1 (5 bases). The CDR3 sequence is 12 residues long. Trimming removed 8 bases from V and 9 bases from J, with 16 bases in between. CDR1 and CDR2 (germline): MNHEY, SMNVEV (reference sequence). CDR3 DNA: TGTGCCAGCGGTAGAAGGGGCGAGGCCCAGTACTTC. It specifies CASGRRGEAQYF.